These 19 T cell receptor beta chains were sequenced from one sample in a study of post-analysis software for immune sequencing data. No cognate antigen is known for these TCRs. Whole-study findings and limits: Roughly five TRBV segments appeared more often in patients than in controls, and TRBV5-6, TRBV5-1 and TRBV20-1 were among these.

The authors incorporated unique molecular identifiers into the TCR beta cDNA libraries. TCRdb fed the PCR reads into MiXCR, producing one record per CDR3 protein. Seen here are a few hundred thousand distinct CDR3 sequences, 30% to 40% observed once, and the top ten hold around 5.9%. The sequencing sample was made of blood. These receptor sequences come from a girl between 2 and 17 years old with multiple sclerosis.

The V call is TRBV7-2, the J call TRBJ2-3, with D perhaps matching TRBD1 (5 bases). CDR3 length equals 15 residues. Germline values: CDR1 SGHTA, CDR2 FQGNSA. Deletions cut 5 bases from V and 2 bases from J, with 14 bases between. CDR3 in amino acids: CASSPQAFTTDTQYF. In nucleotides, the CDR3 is TGTGCCAGCAGCCCACAGGCTTTTACCACAGATACGCAGTATTTT.

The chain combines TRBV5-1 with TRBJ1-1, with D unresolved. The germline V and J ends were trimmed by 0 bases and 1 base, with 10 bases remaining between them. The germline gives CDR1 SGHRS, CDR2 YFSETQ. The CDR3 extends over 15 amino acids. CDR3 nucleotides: TGCGCCAGCAGCTTGGTATGGGGAAGGAACACTGAAGCTTTCTTT. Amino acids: CASSLVWGRNTEAFF.

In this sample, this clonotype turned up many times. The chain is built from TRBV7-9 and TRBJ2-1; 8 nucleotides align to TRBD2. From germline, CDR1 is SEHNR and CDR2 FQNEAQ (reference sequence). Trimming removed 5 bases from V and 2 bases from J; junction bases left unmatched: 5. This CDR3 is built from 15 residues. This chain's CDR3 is CASSRGGKPYNEQFF. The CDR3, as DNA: TGTGCCAGCAGCCGGGGGGGGAAACCCTACAATGAGCAGTTCTTC.

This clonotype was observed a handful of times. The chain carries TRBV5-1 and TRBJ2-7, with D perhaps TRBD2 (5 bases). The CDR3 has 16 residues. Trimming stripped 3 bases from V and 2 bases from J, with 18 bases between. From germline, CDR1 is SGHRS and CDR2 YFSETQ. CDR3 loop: CASSSPPGWETYEQYF. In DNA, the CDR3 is TGCGCCAGCAGCTCGCCACCGGGCTGGGAGACCTACGAGCAGTACTTC.

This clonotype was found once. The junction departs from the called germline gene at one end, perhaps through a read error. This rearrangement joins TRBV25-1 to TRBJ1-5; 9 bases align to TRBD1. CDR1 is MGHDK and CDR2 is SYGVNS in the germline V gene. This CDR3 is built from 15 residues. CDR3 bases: TGTGTCAGCAGTGAGCGGACAGGGGGCAATCAGCCCCAGCATTTT. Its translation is CVSSERTGGNQPQHF.

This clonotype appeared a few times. In DNA, the CDR3 is TGCAGCGTTGAAGACGGTCCAGGGGGCCCAGATACGCAGTATTTT. Amino acids: CSVEDGPGGPDTQYF. The V call is TRBV29-1, the J call TRBJ2-3; 8 bases agree with TRBD1. The V segment lost 0 bases and the J segment 4 bases; nucleotides outside the gene matches: 6. Germline V lookup: CDR1 SQVTM, CDR2 ANQGSEA. This CDR3 contains 15 residues.

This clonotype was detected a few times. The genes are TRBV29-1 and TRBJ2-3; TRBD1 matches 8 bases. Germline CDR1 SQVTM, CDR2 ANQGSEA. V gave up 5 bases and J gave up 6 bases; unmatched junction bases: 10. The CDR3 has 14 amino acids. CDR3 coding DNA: TGCAGCGTTCCGAGGACAGGGACTGTGGATACGCAGTATTTT. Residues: CSVPRTGTVDTQYF.

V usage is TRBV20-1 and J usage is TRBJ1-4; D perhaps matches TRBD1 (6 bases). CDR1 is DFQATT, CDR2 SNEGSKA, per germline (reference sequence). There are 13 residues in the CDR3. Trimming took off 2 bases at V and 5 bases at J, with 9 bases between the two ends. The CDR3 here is CSARSGTNEKLFF. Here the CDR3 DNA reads TGCAGTGCTAGATCCGGGACAAATGAAAAACTGTTTTTT.

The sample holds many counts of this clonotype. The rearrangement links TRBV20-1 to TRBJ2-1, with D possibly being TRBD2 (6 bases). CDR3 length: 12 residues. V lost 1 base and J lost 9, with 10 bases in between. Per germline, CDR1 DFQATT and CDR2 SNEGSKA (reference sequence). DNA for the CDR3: TGCAGTGCTAGAGGTCGGGGAGGTGAGCAGTTCTTC. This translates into CSARGRGGEQFF.

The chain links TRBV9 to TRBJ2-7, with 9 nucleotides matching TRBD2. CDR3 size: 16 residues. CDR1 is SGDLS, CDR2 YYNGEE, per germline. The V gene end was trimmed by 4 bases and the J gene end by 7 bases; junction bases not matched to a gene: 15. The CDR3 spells CASSPRWRGGYNEQYF. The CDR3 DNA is TGTGCCAGCAGCCCCCGATGGCGGGGGGGATACAATGAGCAGTACTTC.

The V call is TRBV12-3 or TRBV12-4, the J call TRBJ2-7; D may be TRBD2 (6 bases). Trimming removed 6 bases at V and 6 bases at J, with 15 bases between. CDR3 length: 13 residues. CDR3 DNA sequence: TGTGCCAGCAGGGGACTCCCAAGTAGCGAGCAGTACTTC. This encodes CASRGLPSSEQYF.

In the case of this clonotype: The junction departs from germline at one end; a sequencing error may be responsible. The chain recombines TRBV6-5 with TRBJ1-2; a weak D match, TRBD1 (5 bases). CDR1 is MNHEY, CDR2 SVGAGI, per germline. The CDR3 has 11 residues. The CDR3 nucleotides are TGTGTCAGCACCGGGGGATATGGCTACACCTTC. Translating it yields CVSTGGYGYTF.

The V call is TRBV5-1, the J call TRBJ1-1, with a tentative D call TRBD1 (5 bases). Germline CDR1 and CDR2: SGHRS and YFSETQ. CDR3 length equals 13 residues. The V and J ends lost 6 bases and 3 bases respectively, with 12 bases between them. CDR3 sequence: CASKRDEYTEAFF. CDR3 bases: TGCGCCAGCAAAAGGGACGAGTACACTGAAGCTTTCTTT. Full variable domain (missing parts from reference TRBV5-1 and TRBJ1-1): KAGVTQTPRYLIKTRGQQVTLSCSPISGHRSVSWYQQTPGQGLQFLFEYFSETQRNKGNFPGRFSGRQFSNSRSEMNVSTLELGDSALYLCASKRDEYTEAFFGQGTRLTVV.

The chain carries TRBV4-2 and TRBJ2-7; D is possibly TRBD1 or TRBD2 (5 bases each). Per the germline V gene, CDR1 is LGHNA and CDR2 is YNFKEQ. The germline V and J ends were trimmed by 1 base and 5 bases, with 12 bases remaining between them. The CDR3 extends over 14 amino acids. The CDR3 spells CASSQVRDLNEQYF. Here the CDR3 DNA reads TGTGCCAGCAGCCAAGTTCGGGACCTTAACGAGCAGTACTTC.

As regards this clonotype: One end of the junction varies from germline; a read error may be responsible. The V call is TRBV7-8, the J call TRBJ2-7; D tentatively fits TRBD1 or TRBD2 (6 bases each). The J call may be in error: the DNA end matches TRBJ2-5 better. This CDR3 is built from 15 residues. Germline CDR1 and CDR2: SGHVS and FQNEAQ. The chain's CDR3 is CANSRGRGPQETQYF. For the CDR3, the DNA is TGTGCCAACAGCCGTGGACGGGGGCCTCAAGAGACCCAGTACTTC.

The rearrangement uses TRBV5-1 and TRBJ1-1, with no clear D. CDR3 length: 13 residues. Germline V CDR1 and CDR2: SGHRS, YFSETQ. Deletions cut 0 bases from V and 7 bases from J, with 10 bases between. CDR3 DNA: TGCGCCAGCAGCTTGGACAGTCCTGATGAAGCTTTCTTT. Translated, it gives CASSLDSPDEAFF.

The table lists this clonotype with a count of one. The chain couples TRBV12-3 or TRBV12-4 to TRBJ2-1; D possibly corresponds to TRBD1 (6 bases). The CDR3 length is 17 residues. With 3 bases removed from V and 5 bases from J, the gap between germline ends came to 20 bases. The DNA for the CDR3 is TGTGCCAGCAGTTTGGGAGTAAGACACGAGGGGGACAATGAGCAGTTCTTC. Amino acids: CASSLGVRHEGDNEQFF.

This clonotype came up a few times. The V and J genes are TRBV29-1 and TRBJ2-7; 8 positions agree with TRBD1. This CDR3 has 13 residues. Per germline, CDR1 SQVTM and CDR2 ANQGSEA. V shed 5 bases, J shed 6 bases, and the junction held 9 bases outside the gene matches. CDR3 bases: TGCAGCGTTAAATGGACAGGGTTGTCCGAGCAGTACTTC. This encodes CSVKWTGLSEQYF.

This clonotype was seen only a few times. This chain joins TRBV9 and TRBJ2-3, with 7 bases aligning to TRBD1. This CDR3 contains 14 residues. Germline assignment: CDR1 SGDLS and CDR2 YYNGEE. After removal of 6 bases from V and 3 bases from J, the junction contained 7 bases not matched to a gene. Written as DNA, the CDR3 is TGTGCCAGCAACCGACAGGGTCGGACAGATACGCAGTATTTT. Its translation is CASNRQGRTDTQYF. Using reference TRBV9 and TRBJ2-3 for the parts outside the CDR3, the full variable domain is DSGVTQTPKHLITATGQRVTLRCSPRSGDLSVYWYQQSLDQGLQFLIQYYNGEERAKGNILERFSAQQFPDLHSELNLSSLELGDSALYFCASNRQGRTDTQYFGPGTRLTVL.